The T cell receptor beta chain described here comes from a study of spatial heterogeneity in lung cancer. Study outcomes and limitations: Tumor mutation count correlated with how many alpha and beta TCRs expanded intratumorally.

This clonotype was observed many times. Its antigen is not identified. CDR3 length: 19 amino acids. The germline V gene encodes CDR1 MNHEY and CDR2 SMNVEV (reference sequence). V was clipped by 2 bases and J by 6 bases; unmatched bases: 17. The time point here: sample taken at primary tumor resection. MiXCR, applied by TCRdb to the 5' RACE reads, yields one record per CDR3 protein. The sample lists about 9,600 distinct CDR3 sequences; 6.3% were seen once. The specimen comprised lung tumor tissue, sampled at surgery. The chain uses TRBV27 and TRBJ1-1; the match to TRBD1 covers 11 bases. This receptor was identified in a female donor with early-stage non-small cell lung cancer. This CDR3 is CASSLTPRTGGWIGAEAFF. The CDR3, as DNA: TGTGCCAGCAGTTTAACCCCGCGGACAGGGGGCTGGATAGGAGCTGAAGCTTTCTTT.